This T cell receptor beta chain originates from a study of CD8 T cells in ankylosing spondylitis. Concerning this clonotype: Antigen unknown.

General observations from the study: Clones linked with disease were CD8+ and fairly uncommon in the peripheral blood. Characteristic of ankylosing spondylitis blood, it appeared, was a TCR beta motif comprising roughly eight highly homologous variants. Matched synovial fluid from ankylosing spondylitis patients was reported to be enriched for disease-linked clones. Previously reported in reactive arthritis synovial fluid and blood were some of the motif variants.

Researchers built TCR beta libraries using quantitative 5'-RACE with molecular barcodes. TCRdb independently ran MiXCR on the 5' RACE reads; one entry per CDR3 protein. The sample shows approximately 540,000 distinct CDR3 sequences, approximately 12% of them seen only once. This CDR3 is built from 15 residues. J lost 3 bases, V lost 3 bases, and 5 bases had no gene match. The V gene is TRBV12-3 or TRBV12-4, the J gene TRBJ1-5, with 7 bases that match TRBD1. The receptor's source is a male donor with ankylosing spondylitis. Sequencing was carried out using blood, either unsorted or a sorted T cell fraction (not recorded which). The DNA for the CDR3 is TGTGCCAGCAGTTTCGCCGGGACAGTCAATCAGCCCCAGCATTTT. This encodes CASSFAGTVNQPQHF.